Below, 26 T cell receptor beta chains from the same sample are listed, as sequenced in a study of blood T cell repertoires in COVID-19. This table comes from immunoSEQ multiplex PCR, and its TCRdb copy is limited to in-frame clones, with some not included. The sample yields some 200,000 clones, around four fifths seen once. Material for sequencing was peripheral blood. Receptor source: a woman in her seventies with COVID-19, enrolled during active disease.

The rearrangement uses TRBV28 and TRBJ2-7; 7 bases line up with TRBD1. Per the germline V gene, CDR1 is MDHEN and CDR2 is SYDVKM. This CDR3 spans 14 amino acids. Trimming cost V 6 bases and J 6 bases; bases outside gene matches: 11. The DNA of the CDR3 is TGTGCCAGCAGCCCACCACAGGGGAGAAGCGAGCAGTACTTC. It encodes CASSPPQGRSEQYF.

CDR3 loop: CASSLSAQINEKLFF. CDR3 sequence (DNA): TGTGCCAGCAGTTTATCGGCACAGATTAATGAAAAACTGTTTTTT. V gene TRBV27 combines with J gene TRBJ1-4; D gene ambiguous. Trimming took off 0 bases at V and 4 bases at J, with 9 bases between the two ends. CDR1 MNHEY and CDR2 SMNVEV come from the germline V gene (reference sequence). This CDR3 has 15 amino acids.

The chain combines TRBV9 with TRBJ1-4; TRBD1 matches at 8 bases. The CDR3 covers 16 residues. The trim removed 3 bases at V and 4 bases at J, leaving 8 bases unmatched. CDR1 and CDR2 from the germline V gene are SGDLS and YYNGEE. The CDR3 nucleotides are TGTGCCAGCAGCGCATCCGGGACAGGAAATAATGAAAAACTGTTTTTT. Protein sequence: CASSASGTGNNEKLFF.

V usage is TRBV11-3 and J usage is TRBJ2-1, with D perhaps TRBD2 (6 bases). V was trimmed by 3 bases and J by 1 base, leaving 10 bases between them. Germline V gene data show CDR1 as SGHNT and CDR2 as YENEEA. The CDR3 covers 15 residues. The CDR3 spells CASSFRRVSYNEQFF. CDR3 DNA: TGTGCCAGCAGCTTTCGGAGGGTATCCTACAATGAGCAGTTCTTC.

This chain links TRBV5-1 with TRBJ2-1; the match to TRBD2 covers 7 bases. This CDR3 has 15 residues. Germline CDR1 reads SGHRS; CDR2 reads YFSETQ. The V segment lost 6 bases and the J segment 8 bases; nucleotides outside the gene matches: 14. This CDR3 is CASIRGELATHEQFF. The CDR3 nucleotides are TGCGCCAGCATACGTGGGGAACTAGCGACGCATGAGCAGTTCTTC.

The chain carries TRBV28 and TRBJ1-2, with D possibly TRBD1 on 5 matching bases. Trimming cost V 3 bases and J 5 bases, with 10 bases left between them. The germline gives CDR1 MDHEN, CDR2 SYDVKM. CDR3 length: 13 amino acids. The CDR3 protein is CASSLTANYGYTF. The CDR3 coding sequence is TGTGCCAGCAGTTTGACAGCAAATTATGGCTACACCTTC.

The chain has TRBV28 and TRBJ1-5; D might be TRBD1 (5 bases). The CDR3 consists of 14 residues. In germline, CDR1 is MDHEN, CDR2 SYDVKM. Between the trimmed V and J ends, which lost 6 bases and 6 bases, there was a span of 15 bases. CDR3 in amino acids: CASSLPLGAQPQHF. CDR3 DNA: TGTGCCAGCAGCCTCCCCCTAGGGGCTCAGCCCCAGCATTTT.

The chain recombines TRBV9 with TRBJ2-3; D unclear. Deletions cut 3 bases from V and 3 bases from J, with 11 bases between. Germline loops: CDR1 SGDLS, CDR2 YYNGEE. This CDR3 is 14 amino acids long. CDR3 DNA sequence: TGTGCCAGCAGCGGAGGTGGGTCGACAGATACGCAGTATTTT. Translated: CASSGGGSTDTQYF.

The CDR3 sequence is CASSGDRSWGYTF. DNA for the CDR3: TGTGCCAGCAGTGGGGACAGGTCCTGGGGCTACACCTTC. The chain recombines TRBV2 with TRBJ1-2, with 8 bases aligning to TRBD1. The length of the CDR3 is 13 residues. The V gene's germline CDR1 is SNHLY and CDR2 FYNNEI. V was pared by 4 bases and J by 8 bases, with 6 bases of the junction left unmatched.

The V call is TRBV10-2, the J call TRBJ1-3, with 7 bases that match TRBD1. Unmatched junction bases numbered 3, after V lost 6 bases and J lost 1 base. CDR3 size: 14 residues. Germline V lookup: CDR1 WSHSY, CDR2 SAAADI. For the CDR3, the DNA is TGCGCCAGCAGGGAGACAGGGTCTGGAAACACCATATATTTT. Amino acids: CASRETGSGNTIYF.

The J gene is TRBJ1-5, the V gene TRBV19; TRBD1 matches at 8 bases. After removal of 4 bases from V and 7 bases from J, the junction contained 12 bases not matched to a gene. CDR1 and CDR2 from the germline V gene are LNHDA and SQIVND (reference sequence). The length of the CDR3 is 16 residues. The CDR3 DNA reads as TGTGCCAGTAGTAAGAATGACAGGGGAGGGGAACAGCCCCAGCATTTT. Its translation is CASSKNDRGGEQPQHF. Together with reference TRBV19 and TRBJ1-5, the CDR3 gives the full variable domain: DGGITQSPKYLFRKEGQNVTLSCEQNLNHDAMYWYRQDPGQGLRLIYYSQIVNDFQKGDIAEGYSVSREKKESFPLTVTSAQKNPTAFYLCASSKNDRGGEQPQHFGDGTRLSIL.

The chain carries TRBV28 and TRBJ1-3; no reliable D call. In germline, CDR1 is MDHEN, CDR2 SYDVKM. V was clipped by 5 bases and J by 4 bases, with 6 bases between them. The CDR3 runs to 12 residues. CDR3 DNA sequence: TGTGCCAGCAGTGTAAGCGGAAACACCATATATTTT. It is translated as CASSVSGNTIYF. Full variable domain (remainder filled in from reference TRBV28 and TRBJ1-3): DVKVTQSSRYLVKRTGEKVFLECVQDMDHENMFWYRQDPGLGLRLIYFSYDVKMKEKGDIPEGYSVSREKKERFSLILESASTNQTSMYLCASSVSGNTIYFGEGSWLTVV.

The V gene is TRBV12-3 or TRBV12-4, the J gene TRBJ2-7, with D perhaps TRBD1 (5 bases). With 4 bases removed from V and 4 bases from J, the gap between germline ends came to 11 bases. This CDR3 is 13 amino acids long. CDR3 residues: CASSSQGRYEQYF. DNA for the CDR3: TGTGCCAGCAGTTCCCAGGGTCGGTACGAGCAGTACTTC.

The genes are TRBV5-6 and TRBJ1-1; D gene ambiguous. V shed 0 bases and J shed 0 bases, with 3 bases lying between them. The CDR3 is made up of 13 amino acids. Germline V gene sequence: CDR1 SGHDT, CDR2 YYEEEE. As DNA, the CDR3 is TGTGCCAGCAGCTTGGACATGAACACTGAAGCTTTCTTT. Translating gives CASSLDMNTEAFF.

The V gene is TRBV7-2, the J gene TRBJ1-2; D uncertain. V lost 2 bases and J 3 bases, leaving 10 bases between the germline ends. Germline CDR1 is SGHTA and CDR2 is FQGNSA. This CDR3 is built from 14 residues. Here the CDR3 DNA reads TGTGCCAGCAGCTTAATAACGCGGGACTATGGCTACACCTTC. Amino acids: CASSLITRDYGYTF.

CDR3 amino acids: CASSRHRSYEQYF. CDR3 in DNA: TGTGCCAGTAGCCGACACCGCTCCTACGAGCAGTACTTC. The genes are TRBV19 and TRBJ2-7; D gene ambiguous. The CDR3 is 13 amino acids. Per germline, CDR1 LNHDA and CDR2 SQIVND (reference sequence). Trimming removed 6 bases at V and 0 bases at J, with 9 bases between.

A single count supports this clone. This chain links TRBV28 with TRBJ2-7; 8 bases align to TRBD2. CDR1 is MDHEN and CDR2 is SYDVKM in the germline V gene. This CDR3 contains 15 residues. With V trimmed by 5 bases and J by 3 bases, 9 bases remained unmatched. The DNA for the CDR3 is TGTGCCAGCAGTCGGGCGGGGGGCGCGAACTACGAGCAGTACTTC. Amino acids: CASSRAGGANYEQYF.

V and J are TRBV18 and TRBJ1-1; 8 bases match TRBD1. The CDR3 length is 14 residues. The germline V gene encodes CDR1 KGHSH and CDR2 LQKENI. Losses at the gene ends were 0 bases for V and 5 bases for J; bases not matched to a gene: 2. CDR3 DNA sequence: TGTGCCAGCTCACCACCGGACAGGGCGACTGAAGCTTTCTTT. Translation gives CASSPPDRATEAFF.

The rearrangement joins TRBV9 to TRBJ1-1; D gene unclear. The CDR3 runs 14 residues. Germline CDR1 and CDR2: SGDLS and YYNGEE. V dropped 4 bases and J dropped 1 base, with 11 bases sitting between them. In DNA form, the CDR3 reads TGTGCCAGCAGCCGCCGCGAGGCGAACACTGAAGCTTTCTTT. This codes for CASSRREANTEAFF.

The J gene is TRBJ2-2, the V gene TRBV5-1, with a weak D call TRBD1 (6 bases). Germline CDR1 reads SGHRS; CDR2 reads YFSETQ. The CDR3 consists of 15 residues. Trimming removed 4 bases at V and 4 bases at J, with 14 bases between. CDR3 nucleotides: TGCGCCAGCAGCGCGAACAGGGCCGGCACCGGGGAGCTGTTTTTT. Protein product: CASSANRAGTGELFF.

The gene calls are TRBV20-1 and TRBJ2-3, with D tentatively TRBD1 (6 bases). The V and J ends lost 3 bases and 3 bases respectively, with 10 bases between them. CDR1 is DFQATT, CDR2 SNEGSKA, per germline (reference sequence). The CDR3 spans 13 residues. The CDR3 sequence is CSASLQGTDTQYF. CDR3 nucleotide sequence: TGCAGTGCTAGTTTACAGGGAACAGATACGCAGTATTTT.

J is TRBJ1-1 and V is TRBV30; 9 bases are shared with TRBD1. The trim removed 2 bases at V and 4 bases at J, leaving 5 bases unmatched. Germline CDR1 reads GTSNPN; CDR2 reads SVGIG (reference sequence). The CDR3 runs 14 residues. The CDR3, as DNA: TGTGCCTGGAGTCTACTACAGGGGGCCACTGAAGCTTTCTTT. Amino acids: CAWSLLQGATEAFF. The whole variable domain, filled in from reference TRBV30 and TRBJ1-1, reads SQTIHQWPATLVQPVGSPLSLECTVEGTSNPNLYWYRQAAGRGLQLLFYSVGIGQISSEVPQNLSASRPQDRQFILSSKKLLLSDSGFYLCAWSLLQGATEAFFGQGTRLTVV.

This clone was seen only once. The chain uses TRBV18 and TRBJ2-7; a weak D match, TRBD2 (5 bases). Germline V gene sequence: CDR1 KGHSH, CDR2 LQKENI. The CDR3 consists of 13 residues. Trimming left V 1 base short and J 9 bases short, with 13 bases between. The DNA of the CDR3 is TGTGCCAGCTCACCACTTGAGAATGAGGGGCAGTACTTC. It is translated as CASSPLENEGQYF.

The chain combines TRBV19 with TRBJ1-5; D not resolved. CDR1 is LNHDA, CDR2 SQIVND, per germline (reference sequence). The CDR3 spans 16 residues. V was shortened by 5 bases and J by 0 bases, with 14 bases between the two germline ends. The CDR3 sequence: CASSLLGSYSNQPQHF. The DNA of the CDR3 is TGTGCCAGTAGTCTTCTCGGGAGCTATAGCAATCAGCCCCAGCATTTT.

V gene TRBV27 combines with J gene TRBJ2-5; a possible D gene is TRBD1 (6 bases). The V and J ends lost 2 bases and 5 bases respectively, with 12 bases between them. Per germline, CDR1 MNHEY and CDR2 SMNVEV (reference sequence). CDR3 size: 14 residues. The CDR3 region is CASSLRYRDETQYF. In nucleotides, the CDR3 is TGTGCCAGCAGTTTACGATACAGGGATGAGACCCAGTACTTC.

V is TRBV6-2 or TRBV6-3 and J is TRBJ1-5, with D unclear. The CDR3 runs to 13 residues. With 0 bases removed from V and 7 bases from J, the gap between germline ends came to 7 bases. Per the germline V gene, CDR1 is MNHEY and CDR2 is SVGEGT. The CDR3 nucleotides read TGTGCCAGCAGTTACTCGGCGACACAGCCCCAGCATTTT. It yields the protein CASSYSATQPQHF.